This passage covers 20 T cell receptor beta chains from one sample sequenced in a study of cytomegalovirus exposure and HLA in healthy donors. PCR involved 60 Vbeta and 13 Jbeta primers. Some clones are missing from TCRdb's copy, which holds only in-frame ones; the method was immunoSEQ multiplex PCR. Its clone listing holds about 75,000 clones. The sample consisted of PBMCs. These receptors originate from a man aged 35-49 years in good health and CMV-seronegative.

The chain couples TRBV18 to TRBJ2-2, with D uncertain. The V gene's germline CDR1 is KGHSH and CDR2 LQKENI. The CDR3 totals 14 residues. Trimming took 6 bases from V and 2 from J, leaving 10 bases between them. CDR3 in DNA: TGTGCCAGCTCGCCCACTACTAACACCGGGGAGCTGTTTTTT. Its protein is CASSPTTNTGELFF.

This clone is deemed medium-sized by its frequency. The chain employs TRBV11-3 and TRBJ2-1; maybe TRBD2 (5 bases). The CDR3 extends over 15 amino acids. Per germline, CDR1 SGHNT and CDR2 YENEEA. Trimming removed 1 base from V and 6 bases from J, with 13 bases in between. This CDR3 reads CASSLGGLTTNEQFF. The CDR3 DNA reads as TGTGCCAGCAGCTTAGGCGGGTTAACAACCAATGAGCAGTTCTTC.

As for this clone: At one end, the junction sequence differs from germline, possibly due to a read error. The chain links TRBV5-1 to TRBJ2-1, with TRBD2 matching over 11 bases. The germline V gene encodes CDR1 SGHRS and CDR2 YFSETQ. The CDR3 totals 15 residues. The CDR3: CASSPTSGTYNEQFF. Written as DNA, the CDR3 is TGCGCCAGCAGCCCGACTAGCGGGACCTATAATGAGCAGTTCTTC.

The J gene is TRBJ1-4, the V gene TRBV7-8; D remains unclear. The CDR3 length is 13 residues. Germline V CDR1 and CDR2: SGHVS, FQNEAQ. The V end was cut by 7 bases, the J end by 7 bases, with 13 bases between. DNA of the CDR3: TGTGCCAGCACGGTGAGGGTGACTGAAAAACTGTTTTTT. It is translated as CASTVRVTEKLFF.

Points on this clone: One junction end does not reproduce the germline sequence, and a read error may be involved. At the DNA level, this CDR3 is encoded by other sequences in the same sample as well. The genes are TRBV4-1 and TRBJ2-4; 9 bases are shared with TRBD1. CDR1 and CDR2 from the germline V gene are MGHRA and YSYEKL. The CDR3 loop spans 15 amino acids. CDR3 region: CASSQGGTGIHIQYF. Here the CDR3 DNA reads TGTGCCAGCAGCCAAGGAGGGACAGGGATACACATTCAGTACTTC.

This chain uses TRBV9 with TRBJ2-3, with a possible D match to TRBD1 (6 bases). The V and J ends lost 1 base and 5 bases respectively, with 14 bases between them. The CDR3 spans 15 residues. The germline V gene encodes CDR1 SGDLS and CDR2 YYNGEE. The CDR3 region is CASSVQGTGKDTQYF. CDR3 DNA sequence: TGTGCCAGCAGCGTACAGGGGACGGGTAAAGATACGCAGTATTTT.

This chain joins TRBV18 and TRBJ1-5; 10 positions match TRBD1. Germline CDR1 KGHSH, CDR2 LQKENI. V shed 6 bases and J 6 bases; nucleotides not matched to a gene: 5. The CDR3 consists of 14 residues. CDR3 sequence reads: CASSRDRGPQPQHF. CDR3 bases: TGTGCCAGCTCTCGAGACAGGGGGCCTCAGCCCCAGCATTTT.

J is TRBJ1-1 and V is TRBV19; 11 bases are shared with TRBD1. The CDR3 has 20 amino acids. Germline assignment: CDR1 LNHDA and CDR2 SQIVND (reference sequence). With 7 bases clipped from V and 1 base from J, the junction kept 20 bases outside the gene matches. The CDR3 spells CASTLRTRTGGGLGNTEAFF. For the CDR3, the DNA is TGTGCCAGTACTTTGCGGACCCGGACAGGGGGCGGTTTGGGGAACACTGAAGCTTTCTTT.

This chain uses TRBV6-5 with TRBJ1-4; 7 bases map to TRBD1. The CDR3 runs to 14 residues. Germline V CDR1 and CDR2: MNHEY, SVGAGI. The trim removed 5 bases at V and 3 bases at J, leaving 3 bases unmatched. The chain's CDR3 is CASSDRAANEKLFF. The CDR3 coding sequence is TGTGCCAGCAGTGACAGGGCTGCTAATGAAAAACTGTTTTTT.

The V call is TRBV9, the J call TRBJ2-3; D might be TRBD1 (5 bases). This CDR3 comprises 16 residues. The V gene's germline CDR1 is SGDLS and CDR2 YYNGEE. The V and J ends lost 0 bases and 4 bases respectively, with 15 bases between them. The CDR3 here is CASSVDTRQSADTQYF. The CDR3, as DNA: TGTGCCAGCAGCGTAGACACACGACAGTCGGCAGATACGCAGTATTTT.

This sequence joins TRBV6-1 and TRBJ2-5, with 11 bases that match TRBD1. The CDR3 has 14 amino acids. Trimming removed 5 bases from V and 5 bases from J; junction bases left unmatched: 4. The V gene's germline CDR1 is MNHNS and CDR2 SASEGT. In DNA form, the CDR3 reads TGTGCCAGCAGTAAGGACAGGGGGCGGGAGACCCAGTACTTC. It specifies CASSKDRGRETQYF.

The J gene is TRBJ1-6, the V gene TRBV9; D remains unclear. The V and J ends lost 0 bases and 9 bases respectively, with 13 bases between them. The length of the CDR3 is 15 residues. CDR1 and CDR2 (germline): SGDLS, YYNGEE. CDR3 region: CASSVAGNPGSPLHF. The DNA for the CDR3 is TGTGCCAGCAGCGTAGCCGGCAACCCAGGTTCACCCCTCCACTTT.

The rearrangement joins TRBV30 to TRBJ1-6, with D maybe TRBD1 (6 bases). Germline V CDR1 and CDR2: GTSNPN, SVGIG (reference sequence). V was clipped by 3 bases and J by 9 bases, with 21 bases between them. The CDR3 is 16 residues long. The CDR3 here is CAWRKPGAGAFSPLHF. DNA of the CDR3: TGTGCCTGGAGAAAACCCGGGGCAGGGGCTTTTTCACCCCTCCACTTT.

This chain joins TRBV28 and TRBJ1-1; D is unresolved. CDR1 and CDR2 (germline): MDHEN, SYDVKM. Trimming stripped 0 bases from V and 6 bases from J, with 5 bases between. The CDR3 totals 12 residues. The DNA for the CDR3 is TGTGCCAGCAGTTTATGGCGCGCTGAAGCTTTCTTT. Translated, it gives CASSLWRAEAFF.

This chain connects TRBV25-1 to TRBJ1-1; no definite D call. The V and J ends lost 6 bases and 4 bases respectively, with 9 bases between them. The CDR3 is 12 amino acids. CDR1 and CDR2 from the germline V gene are MGHDK and SYGVNS. Here the CDR3 DNA reads TGTGCCAGCAGCGGGGAAATCACTGAAGCTTTCTTT. It yields the protein CASSGEITEAFF. The complete variable domain, with remaining parts taken from reference TRBV25-1 and TRBJ1-1, reads EADIYQTPRYLVIGTGKKITLECSQTMGHDKMYWYQQDPGMELHLIHYSYGVNSTEKGDLSSESTVSRIRTEHFPLTLESARPSHTSQYLCASSGEITEAFFGQGTRLTVV.

This chain uses TRBV19 with TRBJ2-3; a possible D gene is TRBD2 (6 bases). The germline V gene encodes CDR1 LNHDA and CDR2 SQIVND (reference sequence). Trimming left V 4 bases short and J 0 bases short, with 17 bases between. The CDR3 length is 17 residues. In nucleotides, the CDR3 is TGTGCCAGTAGTAACCCCCGCTCAGGGACTAGCACAGATACGCAGTATTTT. Protein sequence: CASSNPRSGTSTDTQYF.

The chain has TRBV19 and TRBJ2-7, with no clear D. Trimming took off 5 bases at V and 3 bases at J, with 17 bases between the two ends. The CDR3 is 15 amino acids. In germline, CDR1 is LNHDA, CDR2 SQIVND (reference sequence). The CDR3 DNA reads as TGTGCCAGTAGTCTCGCCAGCTCGAGGAACTACGAGCAGTACTTC. Its protein product is CASSLASSRNYEQYF.

CDR3 nucleotides: TGTGCCAGCAGCGTAGAAGGTAAGGACAGCGTCTACGAGCAGTACTTC. Translating gives CASSVEGKDSVYEQYF. V is TRBV9 and J is TRBJ2-7, with a tentative D call TRBD1 (6 bases). The CDR3 sequence is 16 residues long. The ends were cut back, 0 bases at V and 3 bases at J, with 16 bases in the middle. Germline-derived CDR1 and CDR2 are SGDLS and YYNGEE. Full variable domain (remainder filled in from reference TRBV9 and TRBJ2-7): DSGVTQTPKHLITATGQRVTLRCSPRSGDLSVYWYQQSLDQGLQFLIQYYNGEERAKGNILERFSAQQFPDLHSELNLSSLELGDSALYFCASSVEGKDSVYEQYFGPGTRLTVT.

The chain carries TRBV6-5 and TRBJ1-5; 10 nucleotides align to TRBD1. The trim removed 2 bases at V and 5 bases at J, leaving 6 bases unmatched. The CDR3 is 16 residues long. The germline V gene encodes CDR1 MNHEY and CDR2 SVGAGI. CDR3: CASSYTDRGVHQPQHF. For the CDR3, the DNA is TGTGCCAGCAGTTACACGGACAGGGGGGTTCATCAGCCCCAGCATTTT.

The chain uses TRBV15 and TRBJ1-1; TRBD1 might be the D (6 bases). V lost 7 bases to trimming and J lost 1 base, with 13 bases between them. The CDR3 runs 14 residues. CDR1 is LNHNV and CDR2 is YYDKDF in the germline V gene (reference sequence). CDR3 residues: CATKDSGTNTEAFF. In nucleotides, the CDR3 is TGTGCCACCAAGGACAGCGGTACGAACACTGAAGCTTTCTTT.